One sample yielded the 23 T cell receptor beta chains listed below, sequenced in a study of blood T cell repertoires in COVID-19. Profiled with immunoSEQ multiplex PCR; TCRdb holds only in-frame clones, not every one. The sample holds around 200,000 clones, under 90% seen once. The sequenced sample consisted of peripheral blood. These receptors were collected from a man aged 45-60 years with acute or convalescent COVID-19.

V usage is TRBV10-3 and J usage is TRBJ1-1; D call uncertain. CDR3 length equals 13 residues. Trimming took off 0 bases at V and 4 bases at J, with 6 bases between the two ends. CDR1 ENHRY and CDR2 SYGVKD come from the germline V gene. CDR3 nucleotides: TGTGCCATCAGTGAGTCTGGACTCACTGAAGCTTTCTTT. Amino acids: CAISESGLTEAFF.

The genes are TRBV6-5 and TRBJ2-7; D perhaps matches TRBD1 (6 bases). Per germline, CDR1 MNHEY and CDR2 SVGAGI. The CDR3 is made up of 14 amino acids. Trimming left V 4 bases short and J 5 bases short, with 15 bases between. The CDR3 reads CASSSQTGFDEQYF. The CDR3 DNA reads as TGTGCCAGCAGTTCCCAAACAGGGTTCGACGAGCAGTACTTC.

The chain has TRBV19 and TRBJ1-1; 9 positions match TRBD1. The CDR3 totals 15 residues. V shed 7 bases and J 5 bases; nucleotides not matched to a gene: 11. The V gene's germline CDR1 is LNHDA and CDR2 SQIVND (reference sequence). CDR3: CASKPPGTGRTEAFF. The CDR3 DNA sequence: TGTGCCAGTAAACCCCCTGGGACAGGGCGGACTGAAGCTTTCTTT.

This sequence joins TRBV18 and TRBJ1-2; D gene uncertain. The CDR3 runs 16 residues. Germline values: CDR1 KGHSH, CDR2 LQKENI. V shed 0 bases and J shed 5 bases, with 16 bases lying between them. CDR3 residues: CASSPPRTREGYGYTF. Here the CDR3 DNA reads TGTGCCAGCTCACCACCGAGGACGAGGGAAGGGTATGGCTACACCTTC.

The CDR3 DNA follows: TGCGCCAGCAGTCAATGTGTTCTCTATGGCTACACCTTC. This gives the protein CASSQCVLYGYTF. The chain links TRBV23-1 to TRBJ1-2; D unclear. TRBV23-1 is known as an ORF, though its function is uncertain. The germline V and J ends were trimmed by 1 base and 4 bases, with 7 bases remaining between them. CDR3 length equals 13 residues.

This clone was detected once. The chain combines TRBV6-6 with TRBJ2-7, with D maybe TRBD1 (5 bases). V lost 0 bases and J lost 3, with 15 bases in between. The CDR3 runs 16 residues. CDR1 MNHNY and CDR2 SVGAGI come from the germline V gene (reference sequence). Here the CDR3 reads CASSYSPQGNGYEQYF. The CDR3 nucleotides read TGTGCCAGCAGTTACTCACCCCAGGGTAATGGCTACGAGCAGTACTTC.

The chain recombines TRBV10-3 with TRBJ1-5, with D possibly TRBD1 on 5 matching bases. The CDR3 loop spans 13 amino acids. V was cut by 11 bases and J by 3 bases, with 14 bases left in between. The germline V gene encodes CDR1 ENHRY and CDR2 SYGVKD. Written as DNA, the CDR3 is TGTGCCTCCGGGGGTGTTGTCAATCAGCCCCAGCATTTT. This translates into CASGGVVNQPQHF.

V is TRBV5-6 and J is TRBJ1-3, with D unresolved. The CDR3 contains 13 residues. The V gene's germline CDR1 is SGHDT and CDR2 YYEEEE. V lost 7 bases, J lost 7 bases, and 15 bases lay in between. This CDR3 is CASRQQATNTIYF. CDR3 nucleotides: TGTGCCAGCCGCCAGCAGGCGACGAACACCATATATTTT.

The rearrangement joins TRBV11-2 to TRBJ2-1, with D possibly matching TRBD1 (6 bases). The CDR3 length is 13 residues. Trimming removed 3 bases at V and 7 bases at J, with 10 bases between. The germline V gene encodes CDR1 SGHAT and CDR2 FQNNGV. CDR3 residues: CASSFTGNNEQFF. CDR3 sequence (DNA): TGTGCCAGCAGCTTCACAGGGAATAATGAGCAGTTCTTC.

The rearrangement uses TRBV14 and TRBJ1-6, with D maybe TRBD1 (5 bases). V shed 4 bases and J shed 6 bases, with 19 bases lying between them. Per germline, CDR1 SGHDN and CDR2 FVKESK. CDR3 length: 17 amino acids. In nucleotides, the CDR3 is TGTGCCAGCAGCCCCTACCCATCACGGGGGGGTAATTCACCCCTCCACTTT. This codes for CASSPYPSRGGNSPLHF.

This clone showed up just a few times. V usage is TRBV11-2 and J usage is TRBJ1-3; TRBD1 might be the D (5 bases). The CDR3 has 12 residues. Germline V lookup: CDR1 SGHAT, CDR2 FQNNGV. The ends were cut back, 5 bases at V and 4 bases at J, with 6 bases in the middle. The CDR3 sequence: CASSPGGNTIYF. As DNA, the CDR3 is TGTGCCAGCAGCCCAGGGGGAAACACCATATATTTT.

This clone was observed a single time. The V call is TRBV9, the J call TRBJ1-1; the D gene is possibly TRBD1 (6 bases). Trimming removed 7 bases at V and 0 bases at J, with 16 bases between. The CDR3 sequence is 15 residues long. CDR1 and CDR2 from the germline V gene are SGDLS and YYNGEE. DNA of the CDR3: TGTGCCAGCCAGCCAATGAGGACAGTGAACACTGAAGCTTTCTTT. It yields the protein CASQPMRTVNTEAFF. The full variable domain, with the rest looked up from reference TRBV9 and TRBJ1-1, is DSGVTQTPKHLITATGQRVTLRCSPRSGDLSVYWYQQSLDQGLQFLIQYYNGEERAKGNILERFSAQQFPDLHSELNLSSLELGDSALYFCASQPMRTVNTEAFFGQGTRLTVV.

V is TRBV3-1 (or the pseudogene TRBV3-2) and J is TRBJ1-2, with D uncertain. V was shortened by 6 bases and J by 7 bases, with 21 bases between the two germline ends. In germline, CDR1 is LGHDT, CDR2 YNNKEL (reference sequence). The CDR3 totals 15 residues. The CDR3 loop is CASSRLGRRLGGYTF. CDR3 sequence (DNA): TGTGCCAGCAGTCGACTCGGACGGAGGTTGGGTGGCTACACCTTC.

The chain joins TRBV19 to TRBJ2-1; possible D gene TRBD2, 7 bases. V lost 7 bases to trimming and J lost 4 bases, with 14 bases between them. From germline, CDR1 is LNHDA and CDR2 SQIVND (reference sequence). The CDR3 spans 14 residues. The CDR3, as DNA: TGTGCCAGTATGGACGGGGGGCGTTACAATGAGCAGTTCTTC. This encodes CASMDGGRYNEQFF.

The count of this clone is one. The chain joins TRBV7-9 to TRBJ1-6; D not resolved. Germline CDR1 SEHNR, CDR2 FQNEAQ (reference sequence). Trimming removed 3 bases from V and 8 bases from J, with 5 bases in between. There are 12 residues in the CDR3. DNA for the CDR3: TGTGCCAGCAGCTTTAGCGATTCACCCCTCCACTTT. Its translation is CASSFSDSPLHF.

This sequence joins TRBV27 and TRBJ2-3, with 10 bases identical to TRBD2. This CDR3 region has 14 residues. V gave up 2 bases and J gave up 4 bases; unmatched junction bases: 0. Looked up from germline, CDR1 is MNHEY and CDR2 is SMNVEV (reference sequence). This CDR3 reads CASSLSGGADTQYF. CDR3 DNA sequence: TGTGCCAGCAGTTTAAGCGGGGGGGCAGATACGCAGTATTTT.

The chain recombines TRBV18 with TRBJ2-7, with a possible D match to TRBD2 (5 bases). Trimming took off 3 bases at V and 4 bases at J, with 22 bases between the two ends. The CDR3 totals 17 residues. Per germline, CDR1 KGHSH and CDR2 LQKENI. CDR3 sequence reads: CASSPGSGRPTGYEQYF. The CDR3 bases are TGTGCCAGCTCACCGGGGAGCGGCAGGCCCACGGGATACGAGCAGTACTTC.

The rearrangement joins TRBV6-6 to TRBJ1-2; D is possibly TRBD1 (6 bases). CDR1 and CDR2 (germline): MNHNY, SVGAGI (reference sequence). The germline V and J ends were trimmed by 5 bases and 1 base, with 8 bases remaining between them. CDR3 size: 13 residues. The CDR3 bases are TGTGCCAGCAGTCTCAGGGGTAACTATGGCTACACCTTC. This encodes CASSLRGNYGYTF.

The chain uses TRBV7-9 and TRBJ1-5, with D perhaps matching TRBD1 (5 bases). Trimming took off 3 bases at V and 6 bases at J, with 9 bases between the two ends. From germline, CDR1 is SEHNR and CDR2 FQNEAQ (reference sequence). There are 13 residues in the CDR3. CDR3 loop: CASSFRVGQPQHF. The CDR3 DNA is TGTGCCAGCAGCTTCAGGGTAGGTCAGCCCCAGCATTTT.

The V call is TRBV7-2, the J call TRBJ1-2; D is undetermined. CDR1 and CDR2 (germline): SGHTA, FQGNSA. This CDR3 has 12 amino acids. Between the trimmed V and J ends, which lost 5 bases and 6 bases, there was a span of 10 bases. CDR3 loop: CASSQKRDGYTF. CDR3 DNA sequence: TGTGCCAGCAGCCAAAAGCGGGATGGCTACACCTTC.

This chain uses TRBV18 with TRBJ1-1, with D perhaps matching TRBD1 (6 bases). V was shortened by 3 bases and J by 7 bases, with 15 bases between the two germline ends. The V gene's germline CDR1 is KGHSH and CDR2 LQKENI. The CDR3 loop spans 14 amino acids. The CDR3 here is CASSPPGGQGEAFF. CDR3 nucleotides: TGTGCCAGCTCACCTCCCGGGGGGCAAGGTGAAGCTTTCTTT.

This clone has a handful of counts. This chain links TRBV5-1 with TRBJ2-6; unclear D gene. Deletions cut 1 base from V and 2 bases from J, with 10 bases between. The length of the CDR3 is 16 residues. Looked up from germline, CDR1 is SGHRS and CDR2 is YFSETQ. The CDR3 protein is CASSLLALAGANVLTF. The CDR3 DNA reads TGCGCCAGCAGCTTGTTGGCTTTGGCTGGGGCCAACGTCCTGACTTTC.

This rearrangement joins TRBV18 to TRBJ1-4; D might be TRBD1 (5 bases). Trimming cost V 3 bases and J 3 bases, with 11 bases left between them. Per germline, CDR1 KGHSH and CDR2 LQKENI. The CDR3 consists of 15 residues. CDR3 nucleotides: TGTGCCAGCTCACCCACGGAAGGGGCTAATGAAAAACTGTTTTTT. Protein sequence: CASSPTEGANEKLFF. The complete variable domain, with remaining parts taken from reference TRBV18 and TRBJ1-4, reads NAGVMQNPRHLVRRRGQEARLRCSPMKGHSHVYWYRQLPEEGLKFMVYLQKENIIDESGMPKERFSAEFPKEGPSILRIQQVVRGDSAAYFCASSPTEGANEKLFFGSGTQLSVL.